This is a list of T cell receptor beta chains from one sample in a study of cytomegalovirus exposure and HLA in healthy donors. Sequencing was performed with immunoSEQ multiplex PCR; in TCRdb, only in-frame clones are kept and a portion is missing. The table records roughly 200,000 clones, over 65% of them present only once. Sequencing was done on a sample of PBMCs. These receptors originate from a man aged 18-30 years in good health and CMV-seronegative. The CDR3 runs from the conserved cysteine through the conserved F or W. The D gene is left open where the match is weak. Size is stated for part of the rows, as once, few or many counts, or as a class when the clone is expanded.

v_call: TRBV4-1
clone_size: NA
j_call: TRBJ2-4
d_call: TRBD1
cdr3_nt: TGCGCCAGCAGCCAACGGACAGGGGCGCCGGGTAGCGCCAAAAACATTCAGTACTTC
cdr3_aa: CASSQRTGAPGSAKNIQYF

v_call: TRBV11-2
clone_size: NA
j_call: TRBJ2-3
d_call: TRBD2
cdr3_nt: TGTGCCAGCAGCCTAACTTCGGGACTAGCGGGAGGAGGAGATACGCAGTATTTT
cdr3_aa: CASSLTSGLAGGGDTQYF

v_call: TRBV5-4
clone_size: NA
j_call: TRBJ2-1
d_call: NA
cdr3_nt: TGTGCCAGCAGCTTGGAAGGCAGGGGGGTTTACAATGAGCAGTTCTTC
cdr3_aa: CASSLEGRGVYNEQFF

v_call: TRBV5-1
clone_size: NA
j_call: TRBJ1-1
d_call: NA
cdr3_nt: TGCGCCAGCAGCTTGCGGGGGGGGACTGAAGCTTTCTTT
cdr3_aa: CASSLRGGTEAFF

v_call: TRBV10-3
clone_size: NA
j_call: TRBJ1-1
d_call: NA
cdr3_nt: TGTGCCATCAGGATGACAGTGAACACTGAAGCTTTCTTT
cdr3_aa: CAIRMTVNTEAFF

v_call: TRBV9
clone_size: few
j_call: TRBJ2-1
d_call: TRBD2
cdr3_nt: TGTGCCAGCAGCGTAGAGGGACTAGCGGGAAATGAGCAGTTCTTC
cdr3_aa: CASSVEGLAGNEQFF

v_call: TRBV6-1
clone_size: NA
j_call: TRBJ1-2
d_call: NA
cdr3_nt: TGTGCCAGCAGTGAAGGGTACGGCGGTGGCTACACCTTC
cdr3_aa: CASSEGYGGGYTF

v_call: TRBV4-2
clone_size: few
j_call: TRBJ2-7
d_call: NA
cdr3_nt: TGTGCCAGCAGCCCAGGGGGACGGGAGTACTACGAGCAGTACTTC
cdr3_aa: CASSPGGREYYEQYF

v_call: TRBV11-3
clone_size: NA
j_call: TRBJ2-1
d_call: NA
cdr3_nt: TGTGCCAGCAGCGTGTATGGCGGAAACTACAATGAGCAGTTCTTC
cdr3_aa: CASSVYGGNYNEQFF

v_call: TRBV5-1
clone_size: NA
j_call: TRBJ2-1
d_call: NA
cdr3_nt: TGCGCCAGCAGCATCGGGACCGGGGGTGAGCAGTTCTTC
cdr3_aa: CASSIGTGGEQFF

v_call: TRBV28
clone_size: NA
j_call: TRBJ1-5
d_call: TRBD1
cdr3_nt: TGTGCCAGCAGCGCAGTAGGGTCACAGGGGTTCAATCAGCCCCAGCATTTT
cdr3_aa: CASSAVGSQGFNQPQHF

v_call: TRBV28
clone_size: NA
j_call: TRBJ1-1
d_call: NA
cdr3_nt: TGTGCCAGCAGTTTGAAACAGGAGAACACTGAAGCTTTCTTT
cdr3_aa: CASSLKQENTEAFF

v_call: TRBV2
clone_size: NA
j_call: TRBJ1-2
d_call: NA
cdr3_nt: TGTGCCAGCAGTGGGAGACGCTCCTATGGCCACACCTTC
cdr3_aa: CASSGRRSYGHTF

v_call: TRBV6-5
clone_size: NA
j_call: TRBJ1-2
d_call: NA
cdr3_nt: TGTGCCAGCAGTGGGCTAAGAATAGAGGGCTACACCTTC
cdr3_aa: CASSGLRIEGYTF

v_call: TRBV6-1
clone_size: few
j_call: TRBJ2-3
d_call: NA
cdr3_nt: TGTGCCAGCAGTGACGCAGATACGCAGTATTTT
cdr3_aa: CASSDADTQYF